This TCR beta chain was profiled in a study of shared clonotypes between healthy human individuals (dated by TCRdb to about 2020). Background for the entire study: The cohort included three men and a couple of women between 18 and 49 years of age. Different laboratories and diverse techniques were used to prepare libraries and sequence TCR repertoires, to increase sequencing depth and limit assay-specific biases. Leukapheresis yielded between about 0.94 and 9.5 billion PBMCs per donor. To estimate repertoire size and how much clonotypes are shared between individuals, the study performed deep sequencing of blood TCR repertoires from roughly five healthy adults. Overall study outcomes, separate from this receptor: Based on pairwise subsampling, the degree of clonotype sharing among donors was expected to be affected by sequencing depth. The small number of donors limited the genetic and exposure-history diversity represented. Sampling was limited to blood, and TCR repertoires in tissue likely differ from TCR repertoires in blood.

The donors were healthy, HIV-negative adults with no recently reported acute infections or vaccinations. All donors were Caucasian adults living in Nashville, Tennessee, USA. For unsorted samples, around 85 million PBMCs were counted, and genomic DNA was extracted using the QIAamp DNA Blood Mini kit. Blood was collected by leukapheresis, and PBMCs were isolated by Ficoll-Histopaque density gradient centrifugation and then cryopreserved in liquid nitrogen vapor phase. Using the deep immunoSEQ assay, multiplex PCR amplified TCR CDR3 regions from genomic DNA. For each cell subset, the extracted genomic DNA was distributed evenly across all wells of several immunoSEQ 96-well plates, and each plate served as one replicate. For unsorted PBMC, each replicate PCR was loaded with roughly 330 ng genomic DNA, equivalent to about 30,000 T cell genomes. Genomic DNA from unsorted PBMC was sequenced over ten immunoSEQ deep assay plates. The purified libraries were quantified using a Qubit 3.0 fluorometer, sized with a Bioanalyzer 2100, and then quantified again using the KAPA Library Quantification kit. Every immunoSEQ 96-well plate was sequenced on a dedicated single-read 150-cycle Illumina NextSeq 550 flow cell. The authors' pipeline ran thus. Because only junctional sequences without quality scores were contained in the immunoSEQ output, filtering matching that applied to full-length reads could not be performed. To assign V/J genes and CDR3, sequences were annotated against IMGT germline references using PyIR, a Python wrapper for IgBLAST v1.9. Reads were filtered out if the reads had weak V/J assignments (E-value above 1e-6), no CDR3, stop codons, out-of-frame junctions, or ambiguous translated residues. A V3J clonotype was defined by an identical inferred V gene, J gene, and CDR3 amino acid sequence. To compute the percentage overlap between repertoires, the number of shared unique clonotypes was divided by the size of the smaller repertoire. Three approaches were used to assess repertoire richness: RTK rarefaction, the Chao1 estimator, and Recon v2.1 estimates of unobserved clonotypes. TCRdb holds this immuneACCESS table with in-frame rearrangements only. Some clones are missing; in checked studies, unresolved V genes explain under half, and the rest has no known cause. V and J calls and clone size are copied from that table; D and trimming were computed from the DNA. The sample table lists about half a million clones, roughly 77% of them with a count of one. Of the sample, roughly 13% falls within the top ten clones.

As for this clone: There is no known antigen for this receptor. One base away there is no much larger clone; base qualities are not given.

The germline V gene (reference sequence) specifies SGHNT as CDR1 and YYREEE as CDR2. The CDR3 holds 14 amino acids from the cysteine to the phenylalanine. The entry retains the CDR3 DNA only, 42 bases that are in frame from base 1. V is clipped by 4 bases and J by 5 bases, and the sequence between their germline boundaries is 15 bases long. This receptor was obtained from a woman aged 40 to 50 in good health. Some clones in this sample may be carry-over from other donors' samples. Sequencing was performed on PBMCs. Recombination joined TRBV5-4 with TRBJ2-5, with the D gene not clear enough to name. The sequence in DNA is TGTGCCAGCAGCCCGCGTGGTGTAACCGAGACCCAGTACTTC. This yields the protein CASSPRGVTETQYF.